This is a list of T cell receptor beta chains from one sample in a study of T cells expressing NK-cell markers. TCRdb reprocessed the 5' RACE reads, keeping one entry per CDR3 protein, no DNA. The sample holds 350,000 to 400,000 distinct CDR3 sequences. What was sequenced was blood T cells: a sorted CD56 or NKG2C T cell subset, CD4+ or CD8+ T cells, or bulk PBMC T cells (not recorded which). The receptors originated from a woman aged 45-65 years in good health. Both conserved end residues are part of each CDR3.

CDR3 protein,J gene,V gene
CASTPSGSGTDTQYF,TRBJ2-3,TRBV11-2
CASSPINPMNTEAFF,TRBJ1-1,TRBV18
CSASPPGHSDNEQFF,TRBJ2-1,TRBV20-1
CASSVSGGPDTQYF,TRBJ2-3,TRBV10-2
CASREQNSGANVLTF,TRBJ2-6,TRBV5-1
CSVAYARGGGYEQYF,TRBJ2-7,TRBV29-1
CASSLSNLGQGAYEQYF,TRBJ2-7,TRBV7-9
CASSFQIYEQYF,TRBJ2-7,TRBV7-9
CASSGVEGNEQFF,TRBJ2-1,TRBV5-5
CASSPWTNGAGELFF,TRBJ2-2,TRBV9
CATSDSDRSHQPQHF,TRBJ1-5,TRBV24-1
CSARGRSVQTRPSGDTQYF,TRBJ2-3,TRBV20-1
CASSYRTGETEAFF,TRBJ1-1,TRBV4-1
CATREGLNTEAFF,TRBJ1-1,TRBV24-1
CASSSGTTLYEQYF,TRBJ2-7,TRBV6-5
CASSHGTEKQYF,TRBJ2-7,TRBV9
CASSPKDRELRGYTF,TRBJ1-2,TRBV18
CASSLEGPQTQYF,TRBJ2-5,TRBV7-2